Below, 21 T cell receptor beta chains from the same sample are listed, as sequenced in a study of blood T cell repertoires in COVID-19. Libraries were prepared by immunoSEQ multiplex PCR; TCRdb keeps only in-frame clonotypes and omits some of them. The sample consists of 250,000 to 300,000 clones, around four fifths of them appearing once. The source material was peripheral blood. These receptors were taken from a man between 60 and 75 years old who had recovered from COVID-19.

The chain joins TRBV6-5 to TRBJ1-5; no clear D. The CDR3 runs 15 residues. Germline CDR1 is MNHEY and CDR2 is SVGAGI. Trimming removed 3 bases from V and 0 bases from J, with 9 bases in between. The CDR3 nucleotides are TGTGCCAGCAGTTATTCGACACCTAGCAATCAGCCCCAGCATTTT. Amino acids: CASSYSTPSNQPQHF.

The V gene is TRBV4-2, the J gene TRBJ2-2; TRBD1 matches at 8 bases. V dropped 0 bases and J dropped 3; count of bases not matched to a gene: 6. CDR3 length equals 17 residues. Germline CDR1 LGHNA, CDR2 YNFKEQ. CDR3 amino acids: CASSQDQQGGDTGELFF. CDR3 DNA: TGTGCCAGCAGCCAAGATCAACAGGGGGGCGACACCGGGGAGCTGTTTTTT.

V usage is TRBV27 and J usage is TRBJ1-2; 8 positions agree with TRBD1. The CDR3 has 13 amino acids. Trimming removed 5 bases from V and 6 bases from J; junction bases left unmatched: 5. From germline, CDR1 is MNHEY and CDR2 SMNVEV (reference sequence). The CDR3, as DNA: TGTGCCAGCAGTGACAGGGGTGTCGATGGCTACACCTTC. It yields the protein CASSDRGVDGYTF.

The CDR3 loop is CASSPGGWGQPQHF. CDR3 nucleotides: TGTGCCAGCAGCCCGGGAGGGTGGGGTCAGCCCCAGCATTTT. The V gene is TRBV7-8, the J gene TRBJ1-5; D is unresolved. CDR1 and CDR2 (germline): SGHVS, FQNEAQ. V was shortened by 5 bases and J by 6 bases, with 14 bases between the two germline ends. The CDR3 covers 14 residues.

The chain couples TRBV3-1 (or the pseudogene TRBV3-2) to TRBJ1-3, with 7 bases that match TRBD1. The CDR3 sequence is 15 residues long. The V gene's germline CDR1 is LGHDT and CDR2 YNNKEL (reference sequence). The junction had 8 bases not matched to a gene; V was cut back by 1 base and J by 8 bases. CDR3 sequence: CASSQVETGSHTIYF. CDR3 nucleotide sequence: TGTGCCAGCAGCCAAGTAGAGACAGGGTCGCACACCATATATTTT.

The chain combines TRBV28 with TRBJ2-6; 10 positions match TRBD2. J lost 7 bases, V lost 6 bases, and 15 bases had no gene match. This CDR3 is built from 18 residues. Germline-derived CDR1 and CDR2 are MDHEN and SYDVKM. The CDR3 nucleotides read TGTGCCAGCAGCCCCTCTAGCGGGGGAAGATGGGGCGCCAACGTCCTGACTTTC. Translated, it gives CASSPSSGGRWGANVLTF.

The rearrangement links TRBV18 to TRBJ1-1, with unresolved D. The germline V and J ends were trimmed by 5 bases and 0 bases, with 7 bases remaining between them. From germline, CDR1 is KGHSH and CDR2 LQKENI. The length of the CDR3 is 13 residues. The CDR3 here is CASSVAVNTEAFF. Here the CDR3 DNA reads TGTGCCAGCTCAGTGGCGGTGAACACTGAAGCTTTCTTT.

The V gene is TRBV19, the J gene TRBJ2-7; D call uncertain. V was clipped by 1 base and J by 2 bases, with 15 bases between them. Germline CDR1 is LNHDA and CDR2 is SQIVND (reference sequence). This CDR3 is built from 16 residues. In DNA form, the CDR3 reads TGTGCCAGTAGTATAGGTCGGGTCGGCCCGACCTACGAGCAGTACTTC. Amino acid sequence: CASSIGRVGPTYEQYF.

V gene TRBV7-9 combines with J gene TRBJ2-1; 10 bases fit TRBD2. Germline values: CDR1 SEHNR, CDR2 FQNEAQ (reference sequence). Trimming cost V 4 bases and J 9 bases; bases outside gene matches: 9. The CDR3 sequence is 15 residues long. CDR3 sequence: CASSSGGTSAVEQFF. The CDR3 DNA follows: TGTGCCAGCAGCTCTGGTGGGACTAGCGCGGTTGAGCAGTTCTTC. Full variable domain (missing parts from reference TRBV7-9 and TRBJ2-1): DTGVSQNPRHKITKRGQNVTFRCDPISEHNRLYWYRQTLGQGPEFLTYFQNEAQLEKSRLLSDRFSAERPKGSFSTLEIQRTEQGDSAMYLCASSSGGTSAVEQFFGPGTRLTVL.

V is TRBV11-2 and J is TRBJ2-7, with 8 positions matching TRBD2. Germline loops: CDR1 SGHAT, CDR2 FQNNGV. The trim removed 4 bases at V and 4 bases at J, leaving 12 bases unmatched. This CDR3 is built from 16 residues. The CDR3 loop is CASSYSSSGSFYEQYF. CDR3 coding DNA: TGTGCCAGCAGCTACAGCTCAAGCGGGAGTTTTTACGAGCAGTACTTC.

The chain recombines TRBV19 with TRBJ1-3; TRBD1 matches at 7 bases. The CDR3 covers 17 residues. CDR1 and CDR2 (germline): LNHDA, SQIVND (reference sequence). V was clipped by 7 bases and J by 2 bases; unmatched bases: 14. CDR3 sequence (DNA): TGTGCCAGTAACGATCCCCTTGGACAGGAGGCTGGAAACACCATATATTTT. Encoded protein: CASNDPLGQEAGNTIYF. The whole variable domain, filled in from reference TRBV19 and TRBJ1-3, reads DGGITQSPKYLFRKEGQNVTLSCEQNLNHDAMYWYRQDPGQGLRLIYYSQIVNDFQKGDIAEGYSVSREKKESFPLTVTSAQKNPTAFYLCASNDPLGQEAGNTIYFGEGSWLTVV.

For the CDR3, the DNA is TGTGCCAGCAGCCAGGGGACTAGCGGACAAGAGACCCAGTACTTC. It translates to CASSQGTSGQETQYF. The V gene is TRBV6-2 or TRBV6-3, the J gene TRBJ2-5, with TRBD2 identical over 11 bases. V was clipped by 6 bases and J by 2 bases; unmatched bases: 5. The germline gives CDR1 MNHEY, CDR2 SVGEGT. There are 15 residues in the CDR3.

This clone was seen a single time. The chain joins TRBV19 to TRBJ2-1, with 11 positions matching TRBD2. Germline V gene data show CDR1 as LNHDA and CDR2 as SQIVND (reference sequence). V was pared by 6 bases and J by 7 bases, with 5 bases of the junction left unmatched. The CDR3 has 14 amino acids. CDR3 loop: CASRTSGRRNEQFF. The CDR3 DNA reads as TGTGCCAGTAGAACTAGCGGGAGACGGAATGAGCAGTTCTTC.

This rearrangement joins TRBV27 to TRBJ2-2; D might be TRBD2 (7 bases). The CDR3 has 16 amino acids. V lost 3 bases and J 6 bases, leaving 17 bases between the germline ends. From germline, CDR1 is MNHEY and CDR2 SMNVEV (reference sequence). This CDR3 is CASSFFLWGGPGELFF. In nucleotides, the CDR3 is TGTGCCAGCAGTTTTTTCTTGTGGGGGGGGCCCGGGGAGCTGTTTTTT.

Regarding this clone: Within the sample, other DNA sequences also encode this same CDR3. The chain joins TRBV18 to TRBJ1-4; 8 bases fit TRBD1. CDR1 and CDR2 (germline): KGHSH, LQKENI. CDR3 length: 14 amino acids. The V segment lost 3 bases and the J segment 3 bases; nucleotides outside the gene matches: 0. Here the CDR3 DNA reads TGTGCCAGCTCACCGGGACAGGCTAATGAAAAACTGTTTTTT. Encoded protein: CASSPGQANEKLFF.

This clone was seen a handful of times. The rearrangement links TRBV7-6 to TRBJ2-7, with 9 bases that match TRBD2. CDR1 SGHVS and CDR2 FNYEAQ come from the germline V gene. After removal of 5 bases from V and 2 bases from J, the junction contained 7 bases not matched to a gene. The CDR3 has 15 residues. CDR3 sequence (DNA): TGTGCCAGCAGCGAGATGAGGACTAGCGCCTACGAGCAGTACTTC. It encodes CASSEMRTSAYEQYF.

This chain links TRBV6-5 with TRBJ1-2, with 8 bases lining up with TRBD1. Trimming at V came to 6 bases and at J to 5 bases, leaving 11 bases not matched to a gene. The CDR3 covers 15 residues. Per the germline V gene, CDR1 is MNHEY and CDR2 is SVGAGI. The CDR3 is CASSQPDRVDYGYTF. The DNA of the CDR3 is TGTGCCAGCAGCCAACCGGACAGGGTAGATTATGGCTACACCTTC.

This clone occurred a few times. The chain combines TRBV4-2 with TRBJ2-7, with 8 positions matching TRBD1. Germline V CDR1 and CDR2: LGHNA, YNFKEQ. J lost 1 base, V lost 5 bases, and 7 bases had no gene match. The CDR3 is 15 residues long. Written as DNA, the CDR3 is TGTGCCAGCAGCACCCGACAGGGGACTTCCTACGAGCAGTACTTC. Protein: CASSTRQGTSYEQYF.

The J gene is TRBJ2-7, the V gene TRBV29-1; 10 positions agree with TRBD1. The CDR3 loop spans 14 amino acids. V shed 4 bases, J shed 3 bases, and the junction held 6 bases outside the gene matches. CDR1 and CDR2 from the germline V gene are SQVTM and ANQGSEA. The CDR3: CSVVYRDRGYEQYF. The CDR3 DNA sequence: TGCAGCGTTGTATACCGGGACAGGGGCTACGAGCAGTACTTC.

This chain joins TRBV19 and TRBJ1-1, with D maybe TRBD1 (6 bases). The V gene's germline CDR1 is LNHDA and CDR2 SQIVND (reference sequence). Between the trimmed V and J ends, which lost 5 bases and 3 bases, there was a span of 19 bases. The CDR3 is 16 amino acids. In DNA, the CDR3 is TGTGCCAGTAGTTTTGGTCTGGGGGCAGTTGACACTGAAGCTTTCTTT. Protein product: CASSFGLGAVDTEAFF.

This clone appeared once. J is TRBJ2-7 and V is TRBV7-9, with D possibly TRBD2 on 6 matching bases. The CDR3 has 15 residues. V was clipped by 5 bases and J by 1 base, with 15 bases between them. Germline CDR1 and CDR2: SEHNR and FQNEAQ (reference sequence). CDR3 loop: CASSAAQEGSYEQYF. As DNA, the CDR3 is TGTGCCAGCAGCGCGGCCCAGGAGGGGTCCTACGAGCAGTACTTC.